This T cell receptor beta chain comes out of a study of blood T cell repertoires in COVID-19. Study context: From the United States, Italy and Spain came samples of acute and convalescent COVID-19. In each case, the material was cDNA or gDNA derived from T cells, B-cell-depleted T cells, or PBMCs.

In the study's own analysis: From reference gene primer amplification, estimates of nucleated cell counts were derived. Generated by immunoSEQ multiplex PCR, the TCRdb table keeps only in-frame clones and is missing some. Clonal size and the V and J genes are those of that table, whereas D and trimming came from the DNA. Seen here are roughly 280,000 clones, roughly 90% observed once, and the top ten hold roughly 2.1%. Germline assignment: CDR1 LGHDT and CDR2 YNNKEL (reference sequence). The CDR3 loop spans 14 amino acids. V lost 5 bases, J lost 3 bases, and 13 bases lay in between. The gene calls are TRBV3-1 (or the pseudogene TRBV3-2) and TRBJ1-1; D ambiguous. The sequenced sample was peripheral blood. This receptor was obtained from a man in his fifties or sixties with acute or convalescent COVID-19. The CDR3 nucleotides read TGTGCCAGCAGCAGATGGGAGGGCGACACTGAAGCTTTCTTT. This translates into CASSRWEGDTEAFF.